The T cell receptor beta chain described here comes from a study of control samples from healthy donors and cancer patients. TCRdb's copy holds only in-frame clones and misses some; the assay was immunoSEQ multiplex PCR. The sample has more than 100,000 clones; roughly nine tenths are singletons. There are 15 residues in the CDR3. V was cut by 4 bases and J by 0 bases, with 12 bases left in between. Germline assignment: CDR1 SGDLS and CDR2 YYNGEE. This clonotype was sampled from a woman in her late teens or twenties in good health. The chain employs TRBV9 and TRBJ2-3; possibly TRBD1 for D (5 bases). What was sequenced was blood. The CDR3, as DNA: TGTGCCAGCAGCTCCAGTGGGGCGAGCACAGATACGCAGTATTTT. Translating it yields CASSSSGASTDTQYF.